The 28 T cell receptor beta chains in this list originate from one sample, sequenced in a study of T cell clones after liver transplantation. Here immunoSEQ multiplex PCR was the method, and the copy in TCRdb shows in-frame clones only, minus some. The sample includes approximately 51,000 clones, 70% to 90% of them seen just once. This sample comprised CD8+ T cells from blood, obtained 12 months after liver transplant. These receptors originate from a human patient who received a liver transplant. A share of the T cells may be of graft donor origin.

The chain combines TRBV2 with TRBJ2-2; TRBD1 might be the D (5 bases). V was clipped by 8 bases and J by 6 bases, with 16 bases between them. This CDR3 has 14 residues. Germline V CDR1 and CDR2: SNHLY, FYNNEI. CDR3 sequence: CASHPMGRAGELFF. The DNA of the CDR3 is TGTGCCAGCCATCCTATGGGCAGGGCCGGGGAGCTGTTTTTT.

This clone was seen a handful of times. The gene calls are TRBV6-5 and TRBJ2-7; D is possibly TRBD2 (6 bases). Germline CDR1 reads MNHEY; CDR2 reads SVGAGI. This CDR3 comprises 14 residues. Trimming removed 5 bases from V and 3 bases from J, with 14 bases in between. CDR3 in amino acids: CASSATRDFYEQYF. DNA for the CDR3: TGTGCCAGCAGTGCAACCCGGGACTTCTACGAGCAGTACTTC.

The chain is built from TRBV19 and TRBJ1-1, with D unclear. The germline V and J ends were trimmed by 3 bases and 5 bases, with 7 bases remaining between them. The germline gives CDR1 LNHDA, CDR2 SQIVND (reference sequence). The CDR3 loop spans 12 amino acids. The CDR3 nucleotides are TGTGCCAGTAGTATGGTGGCTACTGAAGCTTTCTTT. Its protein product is CASSMVATEAFF.

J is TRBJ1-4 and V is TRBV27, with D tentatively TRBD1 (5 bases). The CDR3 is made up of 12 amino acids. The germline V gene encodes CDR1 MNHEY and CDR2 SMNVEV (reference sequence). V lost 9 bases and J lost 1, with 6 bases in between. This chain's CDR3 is CASGGTNEKLFF. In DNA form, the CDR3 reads TGTGCCAGTGGGGGAACTAATGAAAAACTGTTTTTT.

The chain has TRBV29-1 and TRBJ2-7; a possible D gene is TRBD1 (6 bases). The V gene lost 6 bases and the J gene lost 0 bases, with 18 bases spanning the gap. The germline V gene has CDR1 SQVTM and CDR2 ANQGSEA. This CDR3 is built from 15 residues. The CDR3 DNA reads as TGCAGCGTCGTCACCGGGACATTAAGCTCCTACGAGCAGTACTTC. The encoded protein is CSVVTGTLSSYEQYF.

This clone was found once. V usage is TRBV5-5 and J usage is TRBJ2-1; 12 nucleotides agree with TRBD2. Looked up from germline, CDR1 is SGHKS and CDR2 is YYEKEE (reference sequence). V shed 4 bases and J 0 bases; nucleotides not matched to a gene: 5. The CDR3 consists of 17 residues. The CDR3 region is CASSPGLAGRSYNEQFF. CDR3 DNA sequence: TGTGCCAGCAGCCCAGGACTAGCGGGGCGCTCCTACAATGAGCAGTTCTTC. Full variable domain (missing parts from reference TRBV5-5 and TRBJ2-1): DAGVTQSPTHLIKTRGQQVTLRCSPISGHKSVSWYQQVLGQGPQFIFQYYEKEERGRGNFPDRFSARQFPNYSSELNVNALLLGDSALYLCASSPGLAGRSYNEQFFGPGTRLTVL.

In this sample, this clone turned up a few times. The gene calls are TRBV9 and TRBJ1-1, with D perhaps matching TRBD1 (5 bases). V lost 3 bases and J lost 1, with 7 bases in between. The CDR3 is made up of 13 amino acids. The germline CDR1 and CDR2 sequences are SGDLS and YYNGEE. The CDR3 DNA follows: TGTGCCAGCAGCGAACAGGAGAACACTGAAGCTTTCTTT. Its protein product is CASSEQENTEAFF.

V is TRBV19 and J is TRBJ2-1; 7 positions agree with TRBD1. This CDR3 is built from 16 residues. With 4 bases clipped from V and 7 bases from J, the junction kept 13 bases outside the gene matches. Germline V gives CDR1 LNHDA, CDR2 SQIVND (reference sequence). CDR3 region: CASSTFIGVQGNEQFF. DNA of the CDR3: TGTGCCAGTAGTACCTTCATTGGAGTACAGGGGAATGAGCAGTTCTTC.

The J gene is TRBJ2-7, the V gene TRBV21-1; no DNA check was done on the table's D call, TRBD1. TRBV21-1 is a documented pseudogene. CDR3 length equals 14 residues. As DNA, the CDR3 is TGTGCCAGCAGCATCCGGGACAGGGGCTACGAGCAGTACTTC. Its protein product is CASSIRDRGYEQYF.

The CDR3 nucleotides read TGCAGCGTTGAGTCAAGGACAGGAAACTATGGCTACACCTTC. Translation gives CSVESRTGNYGYTF. The chain recombines TRBV29-1 with TRBJ1-2; TRBD1 aligns across 7 bases. This CDR3 is 14 amino acids long. V gave up 3 bases and J gave up 2 bases; unmatched junction bases: 6. Germline CDR1 reads SQVTM; CDR2 reads ANQGSEA.

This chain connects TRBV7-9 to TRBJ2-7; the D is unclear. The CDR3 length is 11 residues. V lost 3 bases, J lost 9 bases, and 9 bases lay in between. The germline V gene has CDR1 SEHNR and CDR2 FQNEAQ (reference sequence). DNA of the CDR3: TGTGCCAGCAGCTTGACTGGGTGGCAGTACTTC. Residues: CASSLTGWQYF.

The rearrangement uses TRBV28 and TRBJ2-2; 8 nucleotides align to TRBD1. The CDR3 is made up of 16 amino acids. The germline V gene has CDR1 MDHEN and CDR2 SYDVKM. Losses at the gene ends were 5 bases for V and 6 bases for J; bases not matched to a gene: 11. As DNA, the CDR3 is TGTGCCAGCAGTCTCCCCGACAGGGGTGGTTCCGGGGAGCTGTTTTTT. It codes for CASSLPDRGGSGELFF. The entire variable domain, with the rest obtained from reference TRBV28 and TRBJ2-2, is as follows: DVKVTQSSRYLVKRTGEKVFLECVQDMDHENMFWYRQDPGLGLRLIYFSYDVKMKEKGDIPEGYSVSREKKERFSLILESASTNQTSMYLCASSLPDRGGSGELFFGEGSRLTVL.

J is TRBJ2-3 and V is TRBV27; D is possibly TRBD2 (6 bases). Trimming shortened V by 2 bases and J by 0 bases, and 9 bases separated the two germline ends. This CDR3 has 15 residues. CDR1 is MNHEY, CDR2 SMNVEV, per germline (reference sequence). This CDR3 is CASSLGGISTDTQYF. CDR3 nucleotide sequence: TGTGCCAGCAGTTTAGGGGGGATCAGCACAGATACGCAGTATTTT.

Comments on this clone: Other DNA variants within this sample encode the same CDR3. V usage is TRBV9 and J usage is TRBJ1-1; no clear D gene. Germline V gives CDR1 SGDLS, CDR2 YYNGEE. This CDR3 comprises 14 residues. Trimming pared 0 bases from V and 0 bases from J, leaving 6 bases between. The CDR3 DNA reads TGTGCCAGCAGCGTAGCTGGCATGAACACTGAAGCTTTCTTT. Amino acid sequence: CASSVAGMNTEAFF.

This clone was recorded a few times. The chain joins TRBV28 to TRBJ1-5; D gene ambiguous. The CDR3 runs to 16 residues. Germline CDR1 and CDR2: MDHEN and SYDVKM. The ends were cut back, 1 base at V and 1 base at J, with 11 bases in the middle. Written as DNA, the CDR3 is TGTGCCAGCAGTTTATCAGGTTTCGAGAGCAATCAGCCCCAGCATTTT. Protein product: CASSLSGFESNQPQHF.

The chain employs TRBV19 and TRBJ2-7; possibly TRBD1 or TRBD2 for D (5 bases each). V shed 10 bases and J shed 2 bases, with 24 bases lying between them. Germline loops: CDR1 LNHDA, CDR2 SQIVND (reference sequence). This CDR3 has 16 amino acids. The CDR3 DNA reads TGTGCCACCTCGGGACGCCCATTCCCAGTGGCCTACGAGCAGTACTTC. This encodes CATSGRPFPVAYEQYF.

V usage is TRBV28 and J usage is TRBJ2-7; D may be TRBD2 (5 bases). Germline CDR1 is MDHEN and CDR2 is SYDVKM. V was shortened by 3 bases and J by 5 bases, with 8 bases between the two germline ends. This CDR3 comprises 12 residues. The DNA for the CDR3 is TGTGCCAGCAGTTTCGGACTGAACGAGCAGTACTTC. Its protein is CASSFGLNEQYF.

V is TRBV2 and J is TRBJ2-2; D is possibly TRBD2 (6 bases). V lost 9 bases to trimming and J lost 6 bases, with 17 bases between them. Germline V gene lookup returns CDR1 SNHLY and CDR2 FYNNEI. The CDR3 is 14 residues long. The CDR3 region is CARSVAEGPGELFF. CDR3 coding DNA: TGTGCCAGATCTGTAGCGGAGGGGCCCGGGGAGCTGTTTTTT. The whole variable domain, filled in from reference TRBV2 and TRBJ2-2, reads EPEVTQTPSHQVTQMGQEVILRCVPISNHLYFYWYRQILGQKVEFLVSFYNNEISEKSEIFDDQFSVERPDGSNFTLKIRSTKLEDSAMYFCARSVAEGPGELFFGEGSRLTVL.

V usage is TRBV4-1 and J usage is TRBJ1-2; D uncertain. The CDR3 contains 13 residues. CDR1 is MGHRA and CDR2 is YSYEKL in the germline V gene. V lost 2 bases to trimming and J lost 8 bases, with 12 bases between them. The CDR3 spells CASSQTGPAGYTF. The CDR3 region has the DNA TGCGCCAGCAGCCAAACTGGCCCCGCAGGCTACACCTTC.

CDR3 nucleotides: TGTGCCAGCAGTCTCTCCTCCCAGGTGGAGCACTACGAGCAGTACTTC. Translated, it gives CASSLSSQVEHYEQYF. The chain is built from TRBV27 and TRBJ2-7; D not certain. The CDR3 has 16 residues. The germline CDR1 and CDR2 sequences are MNHEY and SMNVEV (reference sequence). V lost 5 bases, J lost 3 bases, and 20 bases lay in between.

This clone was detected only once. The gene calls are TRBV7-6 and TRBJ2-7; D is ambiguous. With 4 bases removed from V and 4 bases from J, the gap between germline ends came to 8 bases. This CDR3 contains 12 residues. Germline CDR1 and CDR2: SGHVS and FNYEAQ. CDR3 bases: TGTGCCAGCAGCTCCGACCTATACGAGCAGTACTTC. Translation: CASSSDLYEQYF.

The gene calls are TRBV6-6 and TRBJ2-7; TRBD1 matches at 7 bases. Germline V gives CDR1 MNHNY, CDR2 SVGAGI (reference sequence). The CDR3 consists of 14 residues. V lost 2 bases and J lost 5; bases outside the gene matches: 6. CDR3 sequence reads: CASSYRAGGNEQYF. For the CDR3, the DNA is TGTGCCAGCAGTTACAGGGCAGGGGGAAACGAGCAGTACTTC.

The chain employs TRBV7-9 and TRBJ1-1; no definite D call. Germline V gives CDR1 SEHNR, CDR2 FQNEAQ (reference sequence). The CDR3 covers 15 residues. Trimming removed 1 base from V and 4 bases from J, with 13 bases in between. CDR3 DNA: TGTGCCAGCAGCTTAGGGAGGACGGAAAGCACTGAAGCTTTCTTT. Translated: CASSLGRTESTEAFF.

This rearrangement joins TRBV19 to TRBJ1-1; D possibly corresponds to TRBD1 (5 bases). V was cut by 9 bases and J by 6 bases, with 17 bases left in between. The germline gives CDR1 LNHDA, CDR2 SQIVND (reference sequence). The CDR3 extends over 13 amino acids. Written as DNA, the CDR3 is TGTGCCAGCTCATTTGGCGGGGCCGCTGAAGCTTTCTTT. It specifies CASSFGGAAEAFF.

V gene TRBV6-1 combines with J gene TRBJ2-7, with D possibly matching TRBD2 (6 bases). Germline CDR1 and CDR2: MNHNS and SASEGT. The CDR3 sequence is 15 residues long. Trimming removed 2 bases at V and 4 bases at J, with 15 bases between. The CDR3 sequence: CASSEYSGAQYEQYF. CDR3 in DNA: TGTGCCAGCAGTGAATATAGCGGAGCCCAATACGAGCAGTACTTC.

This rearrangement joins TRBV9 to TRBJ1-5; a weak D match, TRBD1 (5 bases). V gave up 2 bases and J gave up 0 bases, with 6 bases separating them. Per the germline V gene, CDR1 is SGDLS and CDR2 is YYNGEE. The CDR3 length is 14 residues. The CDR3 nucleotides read TGTGCCAGCAGCGTTGGGGGTAGCAATCAGCCCCAGCATTTT. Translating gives CASSVGGSNQPQHF.

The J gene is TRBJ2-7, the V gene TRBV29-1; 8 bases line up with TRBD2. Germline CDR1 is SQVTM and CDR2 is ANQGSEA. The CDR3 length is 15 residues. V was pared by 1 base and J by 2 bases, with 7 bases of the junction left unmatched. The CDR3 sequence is CSVEGLAGTPYEQYF. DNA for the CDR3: TGCAGCGTTGAAGGCCTAGCGGGCACCCCCTACGAGCAGTACTTC.

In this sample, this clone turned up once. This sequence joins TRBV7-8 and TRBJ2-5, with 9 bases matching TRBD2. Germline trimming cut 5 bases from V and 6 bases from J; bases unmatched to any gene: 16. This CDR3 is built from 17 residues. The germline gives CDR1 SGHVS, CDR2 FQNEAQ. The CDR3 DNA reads TGTGCCAGCAGCCGAGTGGCGGGAGGGCCAAGGGTGAAGACCCAGTACTTC. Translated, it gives CASSRVAGGPRVKTQYF.